This entry features one TCR beta chain sequence. As processed by the authors: Amplification of reference gene primers was used by the study to estimate nucleated cell counts. Using immunoSEQ multiplex PCR, the repertoire was profiled, and TCRdb retains in-frame clones only, with some absent. D and trimming were read from the DNA, whereas the V and J calls and clone size are those reported in that table. The sample has approximately 200,000 clones, approximately 80% seen once. This CDR3 contains 16 residues. The J segment lost 5 bases and the V segment lost 3 bases, leaving 8 bases of the junction unmatched. Germline V gene sequence: CDR1 LNHDA, CDR2 SQIVND (reference sequence). The entry originates in a study of blood T cell repertoires in COVID-19. Across the whole study: Samples of COVID-19 (acute and convalescent) were obtained from the United States, Italy and Spain. The analysed material was cDNA or gDNA that came from T cells, B-cell-depleted T cells, or PBMCs.

Sequencing input: peripheral blood. This TCR was recovered from a woman of 80 years or more with acute or convalescent COVID-19. V usage is TRBV19 and J usage is TRBJ2-1; 9 nucleotides agree with TRBD2. CDR3 sequence reads: CASSILAGGENNEQFF. CDR3 bases: TGTGCCAGTAGTATCCTTGCGGGAGGGGAAAACAATGAGCAGTTCTTC.